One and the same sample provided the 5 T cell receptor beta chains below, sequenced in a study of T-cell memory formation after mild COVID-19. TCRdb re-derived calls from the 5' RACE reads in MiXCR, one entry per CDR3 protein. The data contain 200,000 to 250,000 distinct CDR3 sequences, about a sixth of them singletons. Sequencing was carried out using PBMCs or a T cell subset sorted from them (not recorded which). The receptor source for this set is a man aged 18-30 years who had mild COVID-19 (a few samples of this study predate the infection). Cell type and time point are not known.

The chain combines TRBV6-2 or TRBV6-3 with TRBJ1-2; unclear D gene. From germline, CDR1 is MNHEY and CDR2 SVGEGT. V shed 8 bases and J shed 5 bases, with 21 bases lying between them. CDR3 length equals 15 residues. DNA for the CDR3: TGTGCCAGCCCATTGGTATCTCGCCTCCGGTATGGCTACACCTTC. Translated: CASPLVSRLRYGYTF.

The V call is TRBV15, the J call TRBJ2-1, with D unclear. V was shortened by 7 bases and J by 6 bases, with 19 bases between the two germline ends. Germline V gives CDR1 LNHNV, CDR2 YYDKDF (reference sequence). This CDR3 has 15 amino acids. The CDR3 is CATTVDRSDGNEQFF. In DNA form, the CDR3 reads TGTGCCACCACCGTGGACCGGAGCGATGGCAATGAGCAGTTCTTC.

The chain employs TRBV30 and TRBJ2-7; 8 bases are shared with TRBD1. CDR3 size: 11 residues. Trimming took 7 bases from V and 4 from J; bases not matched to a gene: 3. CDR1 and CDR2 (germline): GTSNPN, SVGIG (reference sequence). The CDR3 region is CASGQVYEQYF. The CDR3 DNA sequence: TGTGCCTCGGGACAGGTATACGAGCAGTACTTC.

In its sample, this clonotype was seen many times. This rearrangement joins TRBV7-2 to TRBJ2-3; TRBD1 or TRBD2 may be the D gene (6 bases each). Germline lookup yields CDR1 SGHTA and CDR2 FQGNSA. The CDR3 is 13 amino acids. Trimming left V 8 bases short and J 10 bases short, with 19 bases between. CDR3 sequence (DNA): TGTGCCAGCTCACAGGGCGGGAATCGTGCGCAGTATTTT. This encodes CASSQGGNRAQYF.

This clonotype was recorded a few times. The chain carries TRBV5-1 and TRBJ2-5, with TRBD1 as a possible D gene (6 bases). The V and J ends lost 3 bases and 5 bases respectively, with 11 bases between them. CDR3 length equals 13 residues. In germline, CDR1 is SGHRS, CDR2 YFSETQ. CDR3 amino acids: CASSSTGSETQYF. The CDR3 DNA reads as TGCGCCAGCAGCTCTACAGGGTCGGAGACCCAGTACTTC.